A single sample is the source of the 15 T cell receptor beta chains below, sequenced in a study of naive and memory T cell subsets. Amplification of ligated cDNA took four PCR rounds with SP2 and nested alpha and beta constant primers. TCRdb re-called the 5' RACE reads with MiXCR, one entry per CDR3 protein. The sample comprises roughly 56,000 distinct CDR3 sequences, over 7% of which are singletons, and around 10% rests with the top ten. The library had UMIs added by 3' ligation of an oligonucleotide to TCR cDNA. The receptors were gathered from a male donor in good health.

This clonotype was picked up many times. Written as DNA, the CDR3 is TGCAGTGCTCCCGAACGAGGGGGCAGCTCCTACAATGAGCAGTTCTTC. Protein: CSAPERGGSSYNEQFF. This rearrangement joins TRBV20-1 to TRBJ2-1; 7 bases line up with TRBD1. There are 16 residues in the CDR3. V was clipped by 5 bases and J by 0 bases; unmatched bases: 10. CDR1 DFQATT and CDR2 SNEGSKA come from the germline V gene (reference sequence).

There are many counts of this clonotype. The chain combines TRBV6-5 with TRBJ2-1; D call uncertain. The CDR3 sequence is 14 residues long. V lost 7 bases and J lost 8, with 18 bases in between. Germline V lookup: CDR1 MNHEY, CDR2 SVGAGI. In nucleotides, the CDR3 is TGTGCCAGCACAATGATGGGCCAATGGGATGAGCAGTTCTTC. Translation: CASTMMGQWDEQFF.

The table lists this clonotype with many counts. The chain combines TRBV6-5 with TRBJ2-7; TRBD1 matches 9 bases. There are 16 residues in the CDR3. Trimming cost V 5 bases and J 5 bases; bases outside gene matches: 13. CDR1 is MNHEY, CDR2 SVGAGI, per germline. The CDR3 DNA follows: TGTGCCAGCAGTCCTCACAGGGGGCGAAGTTCCGACGAGCAGTACTTC. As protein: CASSPHRGRSSDEQYF.

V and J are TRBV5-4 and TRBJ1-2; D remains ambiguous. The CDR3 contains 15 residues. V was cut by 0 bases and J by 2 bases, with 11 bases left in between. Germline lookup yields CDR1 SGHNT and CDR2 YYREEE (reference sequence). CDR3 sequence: CASSLEPEANYGYTF. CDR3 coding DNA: TGTGCCAGCAGCTTGGAGCCGGAGGCCAACTATGGCTACACCTTC.

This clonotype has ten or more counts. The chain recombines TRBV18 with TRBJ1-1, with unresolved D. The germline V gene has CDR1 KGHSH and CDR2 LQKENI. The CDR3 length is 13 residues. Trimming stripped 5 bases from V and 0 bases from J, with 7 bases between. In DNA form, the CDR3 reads TGTGCCAGCTCAACCGAGGTGAACACTGAAGCTTTCTTT. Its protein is CASSTEVNTEAFF.

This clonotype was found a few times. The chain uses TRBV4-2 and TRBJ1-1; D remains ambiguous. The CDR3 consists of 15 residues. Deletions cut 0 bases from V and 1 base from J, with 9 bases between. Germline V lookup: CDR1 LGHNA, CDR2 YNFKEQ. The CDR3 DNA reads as TGTGCCAGCAGCCAAGATACAGTAGGGAACACTGAAGCTTTCTTT. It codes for CASSQDTVGNTEAFF.

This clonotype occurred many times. Here the CDR3 DNA reads TGTGCCATCAGTGAGCTGGGGTCGCGGGGAGGCTTCCTGTTCTTC. It specifies CAISELGSRGGFLFF. The chain combines TRBV10-3 with TRBJ2-1; TRBD2 is a possible D gene (6 bases). CDR3 length: 15 amino acids. V was pared by 2 bases and J by 15 bases, with 23 bases between. Per germline, CDR1 ENHRY and CDR2 SYGVKD.

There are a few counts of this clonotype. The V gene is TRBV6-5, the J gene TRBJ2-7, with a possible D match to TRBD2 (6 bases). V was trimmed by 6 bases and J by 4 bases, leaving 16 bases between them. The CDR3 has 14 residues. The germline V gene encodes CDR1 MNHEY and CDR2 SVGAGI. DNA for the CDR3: TGTGCCAGCAGGCCACCGGGACGGGAGTACGAGCAGTACTTC. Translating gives CASRPPGREYEQYF.

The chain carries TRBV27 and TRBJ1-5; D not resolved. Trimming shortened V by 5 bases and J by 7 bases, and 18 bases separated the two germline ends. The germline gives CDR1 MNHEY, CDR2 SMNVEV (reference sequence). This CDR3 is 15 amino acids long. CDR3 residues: CASSQNRIPGQPQHF. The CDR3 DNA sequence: TGTGCCAGCAGTCAAAACCGGATCCCGGGACAGCCCCAGCATTTT.

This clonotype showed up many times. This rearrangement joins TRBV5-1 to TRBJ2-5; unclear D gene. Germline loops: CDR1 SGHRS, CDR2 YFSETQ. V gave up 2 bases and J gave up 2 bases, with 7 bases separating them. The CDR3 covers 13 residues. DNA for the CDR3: TGCGCCAGCAGCTTTCAAGGTCAAGAGACCCAGTACTTC. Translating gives CASSFQGQETQYF.

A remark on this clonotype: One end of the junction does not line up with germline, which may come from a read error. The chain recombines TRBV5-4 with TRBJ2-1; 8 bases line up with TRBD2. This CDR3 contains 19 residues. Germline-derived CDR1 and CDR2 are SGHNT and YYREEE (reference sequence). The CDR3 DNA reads TGTGCCAGCAGCTTGGGTCGTCTAGCGGGTCGCCCCTCCTACAATGAGCAGTTATTC. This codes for CASSLGRLAGRPSYNEQLF.

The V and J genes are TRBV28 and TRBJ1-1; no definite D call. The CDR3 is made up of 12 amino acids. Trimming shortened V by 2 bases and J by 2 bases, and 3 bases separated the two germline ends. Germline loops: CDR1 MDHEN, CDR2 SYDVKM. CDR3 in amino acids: CASSLRNTEAFF. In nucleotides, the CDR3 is TGTGCCAGCAGTTTAAGAAACACTGAAGCTTTCTTT.

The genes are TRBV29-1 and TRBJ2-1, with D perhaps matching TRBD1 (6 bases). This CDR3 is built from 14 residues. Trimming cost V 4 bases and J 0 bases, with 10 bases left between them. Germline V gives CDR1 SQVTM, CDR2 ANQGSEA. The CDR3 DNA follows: TGCAGCGTTGTCACAGGGTCCTCCTACAATGAGCAGTTCTTC. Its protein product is CSVVTGSSYNEQFF.

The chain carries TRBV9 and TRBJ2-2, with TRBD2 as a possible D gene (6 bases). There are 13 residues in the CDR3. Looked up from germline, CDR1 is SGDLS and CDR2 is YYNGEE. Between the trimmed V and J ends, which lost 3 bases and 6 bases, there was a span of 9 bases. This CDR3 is CASSAGGAGELFF. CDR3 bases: TGTGCCAGCAGCGCCGGCGGGGCCGGGGAGCTGTTTTTT.

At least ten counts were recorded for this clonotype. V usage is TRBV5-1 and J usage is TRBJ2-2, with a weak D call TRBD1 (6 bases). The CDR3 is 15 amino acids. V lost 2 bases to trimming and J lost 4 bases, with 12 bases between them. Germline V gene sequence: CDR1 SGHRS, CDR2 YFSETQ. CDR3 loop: CASSLRTVSTGELFF. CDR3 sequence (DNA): TGCGCCAGCAGCTTACGGACAGTCAGCACCGGGGAGCTGTTTTTT.